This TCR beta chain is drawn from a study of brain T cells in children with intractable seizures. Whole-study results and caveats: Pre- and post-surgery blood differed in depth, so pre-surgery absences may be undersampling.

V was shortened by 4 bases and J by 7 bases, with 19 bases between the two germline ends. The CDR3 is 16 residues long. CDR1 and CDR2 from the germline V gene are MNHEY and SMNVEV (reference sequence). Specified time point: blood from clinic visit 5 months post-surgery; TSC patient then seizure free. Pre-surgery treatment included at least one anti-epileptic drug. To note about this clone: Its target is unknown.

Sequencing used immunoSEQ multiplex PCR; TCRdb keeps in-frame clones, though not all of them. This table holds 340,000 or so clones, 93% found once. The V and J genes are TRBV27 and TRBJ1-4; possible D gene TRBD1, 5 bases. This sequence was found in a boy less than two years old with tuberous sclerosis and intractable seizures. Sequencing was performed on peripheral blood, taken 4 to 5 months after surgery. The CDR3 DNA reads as TGTGCCAGCAGTTCCTCGGGGGGGAAGGGAAGTGAAAAACTGTTTTTT. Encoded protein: CASSSSGGKGSEKLFF.